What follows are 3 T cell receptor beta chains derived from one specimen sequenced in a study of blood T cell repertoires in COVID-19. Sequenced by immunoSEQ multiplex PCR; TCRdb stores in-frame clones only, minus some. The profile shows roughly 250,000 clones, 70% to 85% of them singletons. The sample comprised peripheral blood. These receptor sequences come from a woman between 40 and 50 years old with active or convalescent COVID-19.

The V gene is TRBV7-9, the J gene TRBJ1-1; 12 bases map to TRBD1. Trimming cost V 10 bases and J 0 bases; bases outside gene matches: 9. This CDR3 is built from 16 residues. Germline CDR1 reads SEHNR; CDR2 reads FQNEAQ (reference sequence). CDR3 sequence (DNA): TGTGCCACGAACGGGACAGGGGGCTCCATGAACACTGAAGCTTTCTTT. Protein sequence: CATNGTGGSMNTEAFF.

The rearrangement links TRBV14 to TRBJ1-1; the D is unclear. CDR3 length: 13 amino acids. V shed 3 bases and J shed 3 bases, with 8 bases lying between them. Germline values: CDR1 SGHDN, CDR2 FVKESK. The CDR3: CASSHWGDTEAFF. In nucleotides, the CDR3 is TGTGCCAGCAGCCACTGGGGAGACACTGAAGCTTTCTTT.

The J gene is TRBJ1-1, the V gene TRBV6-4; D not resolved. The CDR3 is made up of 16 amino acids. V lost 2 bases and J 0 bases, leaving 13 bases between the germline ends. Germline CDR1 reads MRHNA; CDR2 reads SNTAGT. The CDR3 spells CASSDPRGGLNTEAFF. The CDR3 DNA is TGTGCCAGCAGTGACCCCCGGGGAGGTTTGAACACTGAAGCTTTCTTT.